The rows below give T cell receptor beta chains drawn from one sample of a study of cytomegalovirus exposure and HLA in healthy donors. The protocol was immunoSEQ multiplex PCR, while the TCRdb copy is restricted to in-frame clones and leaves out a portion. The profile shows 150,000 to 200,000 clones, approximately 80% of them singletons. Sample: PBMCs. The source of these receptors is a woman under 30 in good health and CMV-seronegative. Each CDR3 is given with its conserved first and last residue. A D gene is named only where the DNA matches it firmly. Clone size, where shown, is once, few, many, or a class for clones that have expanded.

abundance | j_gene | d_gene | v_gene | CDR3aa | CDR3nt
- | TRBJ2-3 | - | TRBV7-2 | CASSPGMPSTDTQYF | TGTGCCAGCAGTCCAGGGATGCCCTCCACAGATACGCAGTATTTT
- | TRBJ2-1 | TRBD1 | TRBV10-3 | CAISEGTGSFF | TGTGCCATCAGTGAGGGGACAGGGAGTTTCTTC
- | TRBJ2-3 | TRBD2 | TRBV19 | CASSKLAGGPTSTDTQYF | TGTGCCAGTAGCAAACTAGCGGGAGGACCTACTAGCACAGATACGCAGTATTTT
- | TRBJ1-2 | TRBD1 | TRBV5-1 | CASSRDSSELYGYTF | TGCGCCAGCAGTCGGGACAGTTCGGAGCTCTATGGCTACACCTTC
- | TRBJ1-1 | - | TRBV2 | CASSEWLGVTEAFF | TGTGCCAGCAGTGAATGGCTCGGGGTAACTGAAGCTTTCTTT
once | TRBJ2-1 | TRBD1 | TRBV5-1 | CASSEGTGVYNEQFF | TGCGCCAGCAGCGAGGGGACAGGGGTCTACAATGAGCAGTTCTTC
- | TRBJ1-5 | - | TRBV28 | CASSLDKPQHF | TGTGCCAGCAGCCTCGACAAGCCCCAGCATTTT
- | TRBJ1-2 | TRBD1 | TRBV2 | CASRGTGRNYGYTF | TGTGCCAGCAGAGGGACAGGCCGTAACTATGGCTACACCTTC
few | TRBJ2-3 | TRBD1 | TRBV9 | CASSLTPDRGRDTQYF | TGTGCCAGCAGCCTAACCCCTGACAGGGGGCGAGATACGCAGTATTTT
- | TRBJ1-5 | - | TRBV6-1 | CASSRGTGNQPQHF | TGTGCCAGCAGTAGGGGAACGGGCAATCAGCCCCAGCATTTT
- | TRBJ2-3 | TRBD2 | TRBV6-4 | CASSLAGEETDTQYF | TGTGCCAGCAGTTTAGCGGGGGAGGAAACAGATACGCAGTATTTT
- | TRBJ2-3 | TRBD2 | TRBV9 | CASSVAGGQVDTQYF | TGTGCCAGCAGCGTAGCGGGAGGCCAAGTAGATACGCAGTATTTT
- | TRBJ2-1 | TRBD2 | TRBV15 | CATSRDSAGVRYEQFF | TGTGCCACCAGCAGAGATAGTGCGGGAGTTCGCTATGAGCAGTTCTTC
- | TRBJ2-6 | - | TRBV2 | CASKRVSGANVLTF | TGTGCCAGCAAGAGGGTTTCTGGGGCCAACGTCCTGACTTTC
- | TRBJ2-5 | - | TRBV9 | CASSVGSRQQETQYF | TGTGCCAGCAGCGTAGGATCGAGACAGCAAGAGACCCAGTACTTC
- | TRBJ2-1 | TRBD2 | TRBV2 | CASRPKGLAHPEQFF | TGTGCCAGCAGACCAAAAGGACTAGCCCACCCTGAGCAGTTCTTC
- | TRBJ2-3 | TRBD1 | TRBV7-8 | CASSQGVPDTQYF | TGTGCCAGCAGCCAGGGGGTACCAGATACGCAGTATTTT
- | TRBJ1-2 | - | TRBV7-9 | CASSAGNYGYTF | TGTGCCAGCTCAGCGGGCAACTATGGCTACACCTTC
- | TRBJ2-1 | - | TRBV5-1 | CASSLEGDIYNEQFF | TGCGCCAGCAGCTTGGAGGGGGACATCTACAATGAGCAGTTCTTC
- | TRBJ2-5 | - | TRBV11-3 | CASSRRTGLGNQETQYF | TGTGCCAGCAGCCGCAGAACCGGACTCGGAAATCAAGAGACCCAGTACTTC
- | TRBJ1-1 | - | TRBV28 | CASSPGQSYRKTEAFF | TGTGCCAGCAGTCCAGGACAGTCCTACCGAAAAACTGAAGCTTTCTTT
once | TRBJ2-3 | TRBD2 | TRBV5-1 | CASSPSGRLSTDTQYF | TGCGCCAGCAGCCCTAGCGGGAGGCTCAGCACAGATACGCAGTATTTT
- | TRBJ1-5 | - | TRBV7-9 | CASSLGGDQPQHF | TGTGCCAGCAGCTTAGGGGGGGATCAGCCCCAGCATTTT
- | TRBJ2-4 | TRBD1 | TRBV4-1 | CASSQDPGDRNIQYF | TGCGCCAGCAGCCAAGATCCCGGGGACAGAAACATTCAGTACTTC
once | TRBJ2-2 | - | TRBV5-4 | CASSLGGANTGELFF | TGTGCCAGCAGTTTAGGAGGGGCCAACACCGGGGAGCTGTTTTTT
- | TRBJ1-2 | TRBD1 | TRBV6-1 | CASQGQGQSYGYTF | TGTGCCAGCCAGGGGCAGGGACAGAGCTATGGCTACACCTTC
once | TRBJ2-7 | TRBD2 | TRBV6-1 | CASAELAGASYEQYF | TGTGCCAGCGCCGAACTAGCGGGAGCCTCCTACGAGCAGTACTTC
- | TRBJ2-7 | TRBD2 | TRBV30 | CAWSVRLAEKLYF | TGTGCCTGGAGTGTAAGGCTAGCGGAAAAGCTATACTTC
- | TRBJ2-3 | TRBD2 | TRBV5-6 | CASSFLSILLAGGPDTQYF | TGTGCCAGCAGCTTTCTCAGCATATTACTAGCGGGAGGGCCAGATACGCAGTATTTT
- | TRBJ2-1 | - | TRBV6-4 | CASSPGGWNEQFF | TGTGCCAGCAGCCCTGGTGGCTGGAATGAGCAGTTCTTC
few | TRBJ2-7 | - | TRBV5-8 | CASSLRVRGSGLPATEQYF | TGTGCCAGCAGCTTGCGGGTCCGTGGTTCTGGACTCCCTGCTACCGAGCAGTACTTC
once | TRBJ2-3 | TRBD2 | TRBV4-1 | CASSQGPSGYTDTQYF | TGCGCCAGCAGCCAAGGTCCTAGCGGGTACACAGATACGCAGTATTTT
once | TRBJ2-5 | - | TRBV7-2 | CASSFYGGGETQYF | TGTGCCAGCAGCTTTTATGGGGGCGGGGAGACCCAGTACTTC
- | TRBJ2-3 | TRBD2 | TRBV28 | CASNSGTLQDTQYF | TGTGCCAGCAATAGCGGGACATTGCAAGATACGCAGTATTTT
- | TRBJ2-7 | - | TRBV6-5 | CASSLGQAGEQYF | TGTGCCAGCAGCCTCGGACAGGCGGGAGAGCAGTACTTC
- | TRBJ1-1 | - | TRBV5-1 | CASSPSGNTEAFF | TGCGCCAGCAGCCCCAGTGGGAACACTGAAGCTTTCTTT
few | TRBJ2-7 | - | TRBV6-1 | CASSVQGASSYEQYF | TGTGCCAGCAGTGTGCAGGGCGCTAGCTCCTACGAGCAGTACTTC
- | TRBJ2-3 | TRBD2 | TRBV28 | CASSPSWTSGFTDTQYF | TGTGCCAGCAGCCCATCATGGACTAGCGGATTCACAGATACGCAGTATTTT
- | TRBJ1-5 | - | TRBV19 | CASSPKGAGEQPQHF | TGTGCCAGTAGCCCCAAAGGGGCGGGGGAGCAGCCCCAGCATTTT
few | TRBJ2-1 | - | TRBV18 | CASSPSGGRRDEQFF | TGTGCCAGCTCACCTTCCGGGGGTCGTAGGGATGAGCAGTTCTTC
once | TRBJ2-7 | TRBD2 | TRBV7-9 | CASSLGGRNYEQYF | TGTGCCAGCAGCTTGGGCGGGAGGAACTACGAGCAGTACTTC
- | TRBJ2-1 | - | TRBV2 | CASSESNSVSSYNEQFF | TGTGCCAGCAGTGAAAGTAATAGCGTGAGCTCCTACAATGAGCAGTTCTTC
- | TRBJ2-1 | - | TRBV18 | CASSGQLYNEQFF | TGTGCCAGCTCAGGACAGCTTTACAATGAGCAGTTCTTC
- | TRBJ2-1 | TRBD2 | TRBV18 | CASSPSPSGSANEQFF | TGTGCCAGCTCACCCTCCCCTAGCGGGAGTGCCAATGAGCAGTTCTTC
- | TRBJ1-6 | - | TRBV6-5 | CASRYTLGGNHSPLHF | TGTGCCAGCAGATACACTTTGGGGGGAAATCATTCACCCCTCCACTTT
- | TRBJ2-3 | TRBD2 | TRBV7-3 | CASSPGGSTDTQYF | TGTGCCAGCAGCCCCGGGGGGAGCACAGATACGCAGTATTTT
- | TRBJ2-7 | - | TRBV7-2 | CASSLLGGGGSYEQYF | TGTGCCAGCAGCTTATTAGGAGGGGGGGGCTCCTACGAGCAGTACTTC
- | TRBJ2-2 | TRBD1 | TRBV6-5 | CASSSGTGESGELFF | TGTGCCAGCAGTTCCGGGACAGGGGAATCCGGGGAGCTGTTTTTT